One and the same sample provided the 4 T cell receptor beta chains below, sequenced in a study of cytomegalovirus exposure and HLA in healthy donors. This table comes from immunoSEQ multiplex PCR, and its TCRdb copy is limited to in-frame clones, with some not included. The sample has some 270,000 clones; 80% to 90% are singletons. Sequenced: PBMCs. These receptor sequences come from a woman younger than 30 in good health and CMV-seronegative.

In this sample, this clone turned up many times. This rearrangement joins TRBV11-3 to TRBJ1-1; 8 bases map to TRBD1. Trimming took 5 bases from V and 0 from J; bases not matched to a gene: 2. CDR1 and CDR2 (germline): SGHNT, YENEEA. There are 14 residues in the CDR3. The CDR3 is CASSRTGMNTEAFF. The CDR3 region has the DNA TGTGCCAGCAGCCGGACAGGGATGAACACTGAAGCTTTCTTT. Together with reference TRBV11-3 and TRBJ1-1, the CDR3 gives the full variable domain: EAGVVQSPRYKIIEKKQPVAFWCNPISGHNTLYWYLQNLGQGPELLIRYENEEAVDDSQLPKDRFSAERLKGVDSTLKIQPAELGDSAVYLCASSRTGMNTEAFFGQGTRLTVV.

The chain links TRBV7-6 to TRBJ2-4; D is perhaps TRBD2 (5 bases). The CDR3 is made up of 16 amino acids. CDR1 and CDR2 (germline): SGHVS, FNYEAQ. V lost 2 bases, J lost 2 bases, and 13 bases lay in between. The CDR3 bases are TGTGCCAGCAGCTTAAGTCCTAGCTTTTCCAAAAACATTCAGTACTTC. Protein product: CASSLSPSFSKNIQYF.

CDR3 sequence (DNA): TGTGCCAGCAGCTTCGGGACAGGGGATAATTCACCCCTCCACTTT. Amino acid sequence: CASSFGTGDNSPLHF. This chain links TRBV7-3 with TRBJ1-6; TRBD1 agrees at 10 bases. Germline loops: CDR1 SGHTA, CDR2 FQGTGA. Trimming cost V 3 bases and J 5 bases; bases outside gene matches: 1. CDR3 length: 15 amino acids.

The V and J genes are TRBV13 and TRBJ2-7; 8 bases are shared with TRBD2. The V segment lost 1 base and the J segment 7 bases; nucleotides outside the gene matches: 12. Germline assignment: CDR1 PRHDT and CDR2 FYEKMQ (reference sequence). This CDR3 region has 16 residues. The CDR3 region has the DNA TGTGCCAGCAGCTTAGAGGTTAGCGGGGCCTTACGGGAGCAGTACTTC. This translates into CASSLEVSGALREQYF.